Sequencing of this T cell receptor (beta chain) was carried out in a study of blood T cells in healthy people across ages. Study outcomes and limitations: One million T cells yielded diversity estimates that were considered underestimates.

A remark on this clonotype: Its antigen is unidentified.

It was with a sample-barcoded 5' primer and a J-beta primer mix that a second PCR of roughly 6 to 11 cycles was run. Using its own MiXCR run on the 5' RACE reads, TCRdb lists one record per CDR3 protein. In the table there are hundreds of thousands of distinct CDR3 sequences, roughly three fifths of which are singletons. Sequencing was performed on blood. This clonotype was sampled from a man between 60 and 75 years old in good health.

The chain's CDR3 is CASSSGLAGSNEQFF. The CDR3 DNA reads as TGTGCCAGCAGTTCGGGACTAGCGGGATCCAATGAGCAGTTCTTC. The chain is built from TRBV12-3 or TRBV12-4 and TRBJ2-1; TRBD2 matches 13 bases. V was pared by 4 bases and J by 6 bases, with 3 bases of the junction left unmatched. The CDR3 covers 15 residues.